This is a list of T cell receptor beta chains from one sample in a study of OX40 agonist ivuxolimab in advanced cancers. Some clones are missing from TCRdb's copy, which holds only in-frame ones; the method was immunoSEQ multiplex PCR. The sample lists roughly 50,000 clones, about 82% occurring once. The source material was CD4+ or CD8+ T cells sorted from blood, sampled in a trial of the OX40 agonist ivuxolimab. The receptors derive from an adult with an advanced solid tumor such as melanoma, head and neck, liver or kidney cancer. The CDR3 runs from the conserved cysteine through the conserved F or W. Fields, in order: V gene, clone size, D gene, J gene, CDR3 protein, CDR3 DNA. D genes are given only for firm matches. Size is omitted from some rows. Given values are once, few, many or a class for expanded clones.

V: TRBV11-2; size: few; D: .; J: TRBJ2-6; CDR3: CASSRGGSGANVLTF; DNA: TGTGCCAGCAGCCGAGGAGGGTCTGGGGCCAACGTCCTGACTTTC
V: TRBV6-1; size: once; D: TRBD1; J: TRBJ1-1; CDR3: CASRVPGGAEAFF; DNA: TGTGCCAGCAGAGTCCCAGGGGGCGCTGAAGCTTTCTTT
V: TRBV18; size: few; D: .; J: TRBJ1-2; CDR3: CASSPFKGDIYGYTF; DNA: TGTGCCAGCTCACCATTCAAAGGCGATATCTATGGCTACACCTTC
V: TRBV5-1; size: once; D: TRBD2; J: TRBJ2-1; CDR3: CASSLESSGGYEQFF; DNA: TGCGCCAGCAGCTTGGAGTCTAGCGGGGGGTATGAGCAGTTCTTC
V: TRBV15; size: .; D: TRBD1; J: TRBJ2-3; CDR3: CATGGQGTSTDTQYF; DNA: TGTGCCACCGGGGGACAGGGGACTAGCACAGATACGCAGTATTTT
V: TRBV10-3; size: .; D: .; J: TRBJ2-2; CDR3: CAISELGRIYTGELFF; DNA: TGTGCCATCAGTGAACTTGGCAGGATATACACCGGGGAGCTGTTTTTT
V: TRBV5-4; size: .; D: .; J: TRBJ2-7; CDR3: CASSYGDSSSYEQYF; DNA: TGTGCCAGCAGCTACGGGGATTCGTCCTCCTACGAGCAGTACTTC
V: TRBV18; size: few; D: TRBD1; J: TRBJ1-3; CDR3: CASSAHRDRSSGNTIYF; DNA: TGTGCCAGCTCAGCCCACCGGGACAGGAGCTCTGGAAACACCATATATTTT
V: TRBV4-2; size: .; D: .; J: TRBJ2-1; CDR3: CASSQDVAGRRGEQFF; DNA: TGTGCCAGCAGCCAAGATGTGGCGGGGAGACGAGGTGAGCAGTTCTTC
V: TRBV25-1; size: .; D: TRBD1; J: TRBJ2-5; CDR3: CASSENTGVGETQYF; DNA: TGTGCCAGCAGTGAAAATACAGGGGTTGGGGAGACCCAGTACTTC
V: TRBV29-1; size: .; D: TRBD1; J: TRBJ1-2; CDR3: CSVYRPGQGTDGYTF; DNA: TGCAGCGTTTACAGACCGGGACAGGGGACCGATGGCTACACCTTC
V: TRBV7-2; size: .; D: TRBD1; J: TRBJ2-5; CDR3: CASSPGTGRSGGETQYF; DNA: TGTGCCAGCAGCCCAGGGACAGGGCGGTCTGGGGGGGAGACCCAGTACTTC
V: TRBV29-1; size: .; D: .; J: TRBJ1-1; CDR3: CSAQGLERTEAFF; DNA: TGCAGCGCCCAGGGGCTCGAGAGAACTGAAGCTTTCTTT
V: TRBV5-1; size: .; D: TRBD1; J: TRBJ1-2; CDR3: CASSLGQATNYGYTF; DNA: TGCGCCAGCAGCCTGGGACAGGCGACCAACTATGGCTACACCTTC
V: TRBV18; size: .; D: .; J: TRBJ1-4; CDR3: CASSPTAGVNEKLFF; DNA: TGTGCCAGCTCACCAACGGCAGGGGTAAATGAAAAACTGTTTTTT
V: TRBV11-2; size: once; D: .; J: TRBJ2-3; CDR3: CASSWSLADTQYF; DNA: TGTGCCAGCAGTTGGTCCCTGGCAGATACGCAGTATTTT
V: TRBV27; size: once; D: TRBD1; J: TRBJ2-3; CDR3: CASRRLIPGGRQSTDTQYF; DNA: TGTGCCAGCCGACGGCTTATACCAGGGGGCCGGCAAAGCACAGATACGCAGTATTTT
V: TRBV7-2; size: once; D: .; J: TRBJ2-7; CDR3: CASSLQASSYEQYF; DNA: TGTGCCAGCAGCTTACAGGCCAGCTCCTACGAGCAGTACTTC
V: TRBV19; size: .; D: TRBD1; J: TRBJ1-2; CDR3: CATHIPGGQNYGYTF; DNA: TGTGCCACCCATATCCCCGGGGGACAGAACTATGGCTACACCTTC
V: TRBV19; size: medium-sized; D: .; J: TRBJ2-3; CDR3: CASSGLSTDTQYF; DNA: TGTGCCAGTAGTGGACTGAGCACAGATACGCAGTATTTT
V: TRBV5-6; size: .; D: TRBD2; J: TRBJ2-1; CDR3: CASSFGLAQNNEQFF; DNA: TGTGCCAGCAGCTTCGGACTAGCGCAGAACAATGAGCAGTTCTTC
V: TRBV5-1; size: .; D: .; J: TRBJ1-2; CDR3: CASSRLATNYGYTF; DNA: TGCGCCAGCAGCCGATTGGCAACAAACTATGGCTACACCTTC
V: TRBV5-1; size: few; D: .; J: TRBJ1-1; CDR3: CASSGTPNTEAFF; DNA: TGCGCCAGCAGCGGGACACCGAACACTGAAGCTTTCTTT
V: TRBV6-5; size: .; D: TRBD1; J: TRBJ2-3; CDR3: CASRQGPDTQYF; DNA: TGTGCCAGCAGACAGGGGCCAGATACGCAGTATTTT
V: TRBV19; size: once; D: TRBD1; J: TRBJ2-5; CDR3: CASARDRAQETQYF; DNA: TGTGCCAGTGCCCGGGACAGGGCCCAAGAGACCCAGTACTTC
V: TRBV11-2; size: .; D: TRBD1; J: TRBJ2-4; CDR3: CASSYDRGHIQYF; DNA: TGTGCCAGCAGCTACGACAGGGGACACATTCAGTACTTC
V: TRBV27; size: .; D: .; J: TRBJ2-6; CDR3: CASSLRQGRSSGANVLTF; DNA: TGTGCCAGCAGTTTAAGGCAGGGTAGGTCTTCTGGGGCCAACGTCCTGACTTTC
V: TRBV18; size: .; D: .; J: TRBJ2-7; CDR3: CASSQDRNSYEQYF; DNA: TGTGCCAGCTCACAGGACCGGAACTCCTACGAGCAGTACTTC
V: TRBV5-1; size: .; D: TRBD1; J: TRBJ1-2; CDR3: CASSVGGPGGSGYGYTF; DNA: TGCGCCAGCAGCGTTGGAGGCCCAGGGGGCTCTGGCTATGGCTACACCTTC
V: TRBV7-2; size: .; D: TRBD2; J: TRBJ2-5; CDR3: CASSLAGGNQETQYF; DNA: TGTGCCAGCAGCTTAGCGGGGGGGAACCAAGAGACCCAGTACTTC
V: TRBV11-1; size: .; D: .; J: TRBJ2-7; CDR3: CASSPMEDSSYEQYF; DNA: TGTGCCAGCAGCCCTATGGAAGACAGCTCCTACGAGCAGTACTTC
V: TRBV10-3; size: .; D: .; J: TRBJ1-1; CDR3: CAAKPDRPKLAEAFF; DNA: TGTGCCGCGAAACCCGATCGCCCGAAGTTGGCTGAAGCTTTCTTT
V: TRBV9; size: .; D: .; J: TRBJ2-2; CDR3: CASSGTVTGELFF; DNA: TGTGCCAGCAGCGGGACAGTCACCGGGGAGCTGTTTTTT
V: TRBV7-6; size: .; D: TRBD1; J: TRBJ2-7; CDR3: CASSTTGQAGAYEQYF; DNA: TGTGCCAGCAGCACCACGGGACAGGCCGGGGCCTACGAGCAGTACTTC
V: TRBV6-5; size: few; D: .; J: TRBJ2-3; CDR3: CASRPDYHTDTQYF; DNA: TGTGCCAGCAGGCCGGACTACCACACAGATACGCAGTATTTT
V: TRBV18; size: .; D: .; J: TRBJ2-7; CDR3: CASSPILTSSYEQYF; DNA: TGTGCCAGCTCACCGATCCTGACTAGTTCCTACGAGCAGTACTTC
V: TRBV6-5; size: .; D: .; J: TRBJ2-6; CDR3: CASSYSGHSGANVLTF; DNA: TGTGCCAGCAGTTACTCGGGCCACTCTGGGGCCAACGTCCTGACTTTC
V: TRBV11-3; size: .; D: .; J: TRBJ2-2; CDR3: CASSLMSNTGELFF; DNA: TGTGCCAGCAGCTTAATGTCGAACACCGGGGAGCTGTTTTTT
V: TRBV5-1; size: .; D: .; J: TRBJ1-2; CDR3: CASSKDSNYGYTF; DNA: TGCGCCAGCAGTAAAGACAGTAACTATGGCTACACCTTC
V: TRBV29-1; size: few; D: .; J: TRBJ1-2; CDR3: CSVRRDTDRGGYTF; DNA: TGCAGCGTCAGGCGGGACACGGATAGAGGTGGCTACACCTTC
V: TRBV19; size: .; D: .; J: TRBJ1-5; CDR3: CASRETNRPQHF; DNA: TGTGCCAGTAGAGAGACAAATAGGCCCCAGCATTTT
V: TRBV19; size: .; D: .; J: TRBJ1-6; CDR3: CASSIGTGFNSPLHF; DNA: TGTGCCAGTAGTATAGGGACGGGCTTTAATTCACCCCTCCACTTT
V: TRBV10-2; size: .; D: TRBD1; J: TRBJ2-7; CDR3: CASSAGTAYEQYF; DNA: TGCGCCAGCAGTGCCGGGACAGCCTACGAGCAGTACTTC
V: TRBV13; size: few; D: TRBD1; J: TRBJ1-5; CDR3: CASSSGTGVQPQHF; DNA: TGTGCCAGCAGCTCCGGGACAGGGGTGCAGCCCCAGCATTTT
V: TRBV5-6; size: .; D: .; J: TRBJ2-3; CDR3: CASSFPQHTDTQYF; DNA: TGTGCCAGCAGCTTCCCCCAGCACACAGATACGCAGTATTTT
V: TRBV5-1; size: .; D: .; J: TRBJ1-1; CDR3: CASRMAGGLNTEAFF; DNA: TGCGCCAGCAGGATGGCTGGGGGATTGAACACTGAAGCTTTCTTT
V: TRBV5-5; size: .; D: .; J: TRBJ1-2; CDR3: CASSLIWEANYGYTF; DNA: TGTGCCAGCAGCTTGATATGGGAGGCTAACTATGGCTACACCTTC
V: TRBV29-1; size: .; D: TRBD1; J: TRBJ2-7; CDR3: CSVVRQGTSYEQYF; DNA: TGCAGCGTCGTTCGACAGGGGACCTCCTACGAGCAGTACTTC
V: TRBV13; size: .; D: .; J: TRBJ1-1; CDR3: CASSLDGENTEAFF; DNA: TGTGCCAGCAGCTTAGATGGAGAGAACACTGAAGCTTTCTTT
V: TRBV7-9; size: .; D: .; J: TRBJ1-2; CDR3: CASSFFGGDWLEGYTF; DNA: TGTGCCAGCAGCTTTTTTGGTGGGGACTGGTTGGAAGGCTACACCTTC
V: TRBV10-3; size: .; D: .; J: TRBJ2-3; CDR3: CAISQSTDTQYF; DNA: TGTGCCATCAGCCAGTCCACAGATACGCAGTATTTT
V: TRBV9; size: .; D: TRBD1; J: TRBJ1-6; CDR3: CASSAGTGAVPLHF; DNA: TGTGCCAGCAGCGCCGGGACAGGAGCTGTACCCCTCCACTTT
V: TRBV19; size: once; D: .; J: TRBJ1-2; CDR3: CASSIGGPWGYTF; DNA: TGTGCCAGTAGTATAGGAGGACCTTGGGGCTACACCTTC
V: TRBV7-2; size: once; D: .; J: TRBJ1-5; CDR3: CASSRPGGGAAQPQHF; DNA: TGTGCCAGCAGCCGGCCCGGCGGGGGGGCCGCTCAGCCCCAGCATTTT
V: TRBV27; size: .; D: .; J: TRBJ1-6; CDR3: CASSRADRFLPLHF; DNA: TGTGCCAGCAGTCGGGCCGACCGGTTCCTTCCCCTCCACTTT
V: TRBV11-2; size: .; D: TRBD1; J: TRBJ1-2; CDR3: CASSSLLQGGGYTF; DNA: TGTGCCAGCAGCTCACTCCTACAGGGGGGTGGCTACACCTTC
V: TRBV7-9; size: .; D: TRBD2; J: TRBJ2-2; CDR3: CASSLSGGARTGELFF; DNA: TGTGCCAGCAGCTTGAGCGGGGGGGCGAGGACCGGGGAGCTGTTTTTT
V: TRBV5-1; size: .; D: .; J: TRBJ1-3; CDR3: CASSSRTGLGNTIYF; DNA: TGCGCCAGCAGCTCCCGCACAGGGTTGGGAAACACCATATATTTT
V: TRBV20-1; size: .; D: TRBD1; J: TRBJ1-3; CDR3: CSAEIQGALHF; DNA: TGCAGTGCTGAGATACAGGGGGCGTTACATTTT